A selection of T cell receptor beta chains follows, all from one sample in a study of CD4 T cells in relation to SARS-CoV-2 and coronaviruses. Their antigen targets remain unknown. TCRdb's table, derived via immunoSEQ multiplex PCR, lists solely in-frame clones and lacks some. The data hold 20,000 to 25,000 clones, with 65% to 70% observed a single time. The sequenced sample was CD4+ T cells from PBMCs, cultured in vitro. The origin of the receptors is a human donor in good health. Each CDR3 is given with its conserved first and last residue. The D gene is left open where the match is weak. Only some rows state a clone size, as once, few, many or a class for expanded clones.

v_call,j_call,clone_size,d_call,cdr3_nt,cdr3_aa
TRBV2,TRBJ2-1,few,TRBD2,TGTGCCAGCAGGTCGTTTAGCGGGACCTACAATGAGCAGTTCTTC,CASRSFSGTYNEQFF
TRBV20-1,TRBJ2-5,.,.,TGCAGTGCTAGTGGGTCCACTCGTCCGGAGACCCAGTACTTC,CSASGSTRPETQYF
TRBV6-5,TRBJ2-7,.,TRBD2,TGTGCCAGCAGGATAAAAGCGGGAGGGCCGGGAGAGCAGTACTTC,CASRIKAGGPGEQYF
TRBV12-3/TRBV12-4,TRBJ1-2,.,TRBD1,TGTGCCAGCAGTGAGACAGGGCGCGGCTACACCTTC,CASSETGRGYTF
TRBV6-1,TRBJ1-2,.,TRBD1,TGTGCCAGCAGTGAAGCAGGGACAGGAACTAACTATGGCTACACCTTC,CASSEAGTGTNYGYTF
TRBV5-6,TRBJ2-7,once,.,TGTGCCTCAAACCCAGGGAATTTCAACGAGCAGTACTTC,CASNPGNFNEQYF
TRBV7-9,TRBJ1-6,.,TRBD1,TGTGCCAGCAGCTTTGACAGGGTTAATTCACCCCTCCACTTT,CASSFDRVNSPLHF
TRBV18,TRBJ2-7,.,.,TGTGCCAGCTCACCACCGTCAGGGACCTACGAGCAGTACTTC,CASSPPSGTYEQYF
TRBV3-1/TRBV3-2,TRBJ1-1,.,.,TGTGCCAGCAGCCCGTGGGGAAGCGCCGCTGAAGCTTTCTTT,CASSPWGSAAEAFF
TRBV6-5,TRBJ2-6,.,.,TGTGCCAGCAGTTGGCCCTCTGGGGCCAACGTCCTGACTTTC,CASSWPSGANVLTF
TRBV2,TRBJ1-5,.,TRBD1,TGTGCCAGCAGTCTAGACAGGGCATATAGCAATCAGCCCCAGCATTTT,CASSLDRAYSNQPQHF
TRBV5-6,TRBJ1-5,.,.,TGTGCCAGCAGCTTGGACAGGAATCAGCCCCAGCATTTT,CASSLDRNQPQHF
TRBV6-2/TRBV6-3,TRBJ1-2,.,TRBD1,TGTGCCAGCAGCCCCGCCCAGACAGGGCGAGGCTATGGCTACACCTTC,CASSPAQTGRGYGYTF
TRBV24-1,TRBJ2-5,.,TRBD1,TGTGCCACCAGTGATCCCGGGACAGGGGCCCAAGAGACCCAGTACTTC,CATSDPGTGAQETQYF
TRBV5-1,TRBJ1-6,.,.,TGCGCCAGCAGTCTGCAGCAGAGCGATAATTCACCCCTCCACTTT,CASSLQQSDNSPLHF
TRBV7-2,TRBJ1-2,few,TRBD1,TGTGCCAGCAGCCCCTTGGGACAGGGGTATGGCTACACCTTC,CASSPLGQGYGYTF
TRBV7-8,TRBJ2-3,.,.,TGTGCCAGCAGCTTGGAGTGGGGGGCCGCCGGCACAGATACGCAGTATTTT,CASSLEWGAAGTDTQYF
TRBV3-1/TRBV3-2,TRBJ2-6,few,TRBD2,TGTGCCAGCAGCCAAAGGGGACTAGCGGGAGCTGGGGCCAACGTCCTGACTTTC,CASSQRGLAGAGANVLTF
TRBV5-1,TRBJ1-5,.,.,TGCGCCAGCAGCTTGGAAGGGTCGAGCAATCAGCCCCAGCATTTT,CASSLEGSSNQPQHF
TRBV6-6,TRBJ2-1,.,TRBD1,TGTGCCAGCAGCGAGACAGGGACCTACAATGAGCAGTTCTTC,CASSETGTYNEQFF
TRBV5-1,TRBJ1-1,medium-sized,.,TGCGCCAGCAGCTTGTTGGTAGATGATGAAGCTTTCTTT,CASSLLVDDEAFF
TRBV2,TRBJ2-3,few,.,TGTGCCAGCAGTGAGGAGGACCGCACTTCGGATACGCAGTATTTT,CASSEEDRTSDTQYF
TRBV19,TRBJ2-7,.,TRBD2,TGTGCCAGTAGACAAATTAGCGGGACCGGACCCTACGAGCAGTACTTC,CASRQISGTGPYEQYF
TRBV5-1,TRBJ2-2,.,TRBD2,TGCGCCAGCAGCCCCATAGCGGGGGGTTACACCGGGGAGCTGTTTTTT,CASSPIAGGYTGELFF
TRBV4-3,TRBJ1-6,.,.,TGCGCCAGCAGCCAAGATCGATCGAATTCACCCCTCCACTTT,CASSQDRSNSPLHF
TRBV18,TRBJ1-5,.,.,TGTGCCAGCTCAGCACGGGAGGTTAATCAGCCCCAGCATTTT,CASSAREVNQPQHF
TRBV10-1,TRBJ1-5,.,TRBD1,TGCGCCAGCAGTGGGACAGGGGATGGGGCCCAGCATTTT,CASSGTGDGAQHF
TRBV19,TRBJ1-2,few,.,TGTGCCAGTAGTATTGGCAGAACCTATGGCTACACCTTC,CASSIGRTYGYTF
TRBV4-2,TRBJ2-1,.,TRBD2,TGTGCCAGCAGCCAAGATCTACGAGCGGGAGGCCGGGATGAGCAGTTCTTC,CASSQDLRAGGRDEQFF
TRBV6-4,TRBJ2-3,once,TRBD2,TGTGCCAGCAGTGACTCAGCGGGGGGGCCAGATACGCAGTATTTT,CASSDSAGGPDTQYF
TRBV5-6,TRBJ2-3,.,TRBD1,TGTGCCAGCAGCTTGGGGACAGGGGATAGCACAGATACGCAGTATTTT,CASSLGTGDSTDTQYF
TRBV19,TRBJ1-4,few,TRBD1,TGTGCCAGTAGTATATCCGGGACAGGGGGCCGAAAACTGTTTTTT,CASSISGTGGRKLFF
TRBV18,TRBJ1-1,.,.,TGTGCCAGCTCACTTTCACGTGAGTCGACACTGGGGGCTTTCTTT,CASSLSRESTLGAFF
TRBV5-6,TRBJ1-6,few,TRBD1,TGTGCCAGCAGCCGCCGGGACAGGGTTAATTCACCCCTCCACTTT,CASSRRDRVNSPLHF
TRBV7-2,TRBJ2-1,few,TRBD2,TGTGCCAGCAGCCTCAGCGGGACCCTCAATGAGCAGTTCTTC,CASSLSGTLNEQFF
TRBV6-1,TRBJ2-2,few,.,TGTGCCAGCAGTGCCACGGCTAGTCTTAGCACCGGGGAGCTGTTTTTT,CASSATASLSTGELFF
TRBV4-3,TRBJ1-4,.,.,TGCGCCAGCAGCCAAGCCGGGACTCTCGCTTATCAGCTGTTTTTT,CASSQAGTLAYQLFF
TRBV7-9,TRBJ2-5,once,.,TGTGCCAGCAGCTTAAAAGAGACCCAGTACTTC,CASSLKETQYF
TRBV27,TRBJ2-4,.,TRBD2,TGTGCCAGCAGTCCAGGACTAGCCCCAGCCAAAAACATTCAGTACTTC,CASSPGLAPAKNIQYF
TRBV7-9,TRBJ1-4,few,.,TGTGCCAGCAGCCCGACTAATGAAAAACTGTTTTTT,CASSPTNEKLFF
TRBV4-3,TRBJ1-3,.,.,TGCGCCAGCAGCCAAGGAAAGCGGACACGGAGAAACACCATATATTTT,CASSQGKRTRRNTIYF
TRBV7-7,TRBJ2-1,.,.,TGTGCTAGCAGCTTGGCAGTTAGCTCCTACAATGAGCAGTTCTTC,CASSLAVSSYNEQFF
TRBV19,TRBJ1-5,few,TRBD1,TGTGCCAGTAGCCCGGGACAGGGAAACAATCAGCCCCAGCATTTT,CASSPGQGNNQPQHF
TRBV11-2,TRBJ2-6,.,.,TGTGCCAGCAGCCCTAGAGGGGCACTCGGGGCCAACGTCCTGACTTTC,CASSPRGALGANVLTF
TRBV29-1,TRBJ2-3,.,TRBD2,TGCAGCGTTGAGGGACTAGCGGGAGGATTAGATACGCAGTATTTT,CSVEGLAGGLDTQYF
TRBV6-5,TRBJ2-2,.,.,TGTGCCGCCCGGACCGTAACGAGCACCGGGGAGCTGTTTTTT,CAARTVTSTGELFF
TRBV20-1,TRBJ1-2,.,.,TGCAGTGCAAGTACGACGGGACCCTATGGCTACACCTTC,CSASTTGPYGYTF
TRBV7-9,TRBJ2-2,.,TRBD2,TGTGCCAGCAGCTTAGCGCTACTAGCGGGAAGATCCACCGGGGAGCTGTTTTTT,CASSLALLAGRSTGELFF
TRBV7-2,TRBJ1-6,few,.,TGTGCCAGCAGCTTAGGCTCTGTACAAAATTCACCCCTCCACTTT,CASSLGSVQNSPLHF
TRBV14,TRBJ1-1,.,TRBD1,TGTGCCAGCAGCCAAGAACACAGGGGAACTGAAGCTTTCTTT,CASSQEHRGTEAFF
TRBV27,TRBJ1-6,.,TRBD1,TGTGCCAGCAGTTCCGCGTACCGGACAGGGGATCAGTCACCCCTCCACTTT,CASSSAYRTGDQSPLHF
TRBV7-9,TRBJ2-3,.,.,TGTGCCAGCACGACCCCCGGGGGTTCCACAGATACGCAGTATTTT,CASTTPGGSTDTQYF
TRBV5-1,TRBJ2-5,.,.,TGCGCCAGCAGCTTGGAGGTCCCGGGAGAGACCCAGTACTTC,CASSLEVPGETQYF
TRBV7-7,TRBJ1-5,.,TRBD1,TGTGCCAGCAGCTTACCGGGACAGGCCTGTCAGCCCCAGCATTTT,CASSLPGQACQPQHF
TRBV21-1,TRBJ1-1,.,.,TGTGCCAGCAGCATAGGTGGCACTGAAGCTTTCTTT,CASSIGGTEAFF
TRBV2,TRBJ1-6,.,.,TGTGCCAGCGGGCAGAGCTTGAGCTCCTATAATTCACCCCTCCACTTT,CASGQSLSSYNSPLHF
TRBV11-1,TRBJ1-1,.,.,TGTGCCAGCAGCTCCCCCGATGCCTTCACTGAAGCTTTCTTT,CASSSPDAFTEAFF
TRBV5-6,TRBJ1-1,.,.,TGTGCCAGCAGCTACAGGTGGGGGGAGGCTGAAGCTTTCTTT,CASSYRWGEAEAFF
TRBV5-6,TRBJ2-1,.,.,TGTGCCAGCAGCCGCCGGGGGGCGCGGTACACGGGGGCCTACAATGAGCAGTTCTTC,CASSRRGARYTGAYNEQFF